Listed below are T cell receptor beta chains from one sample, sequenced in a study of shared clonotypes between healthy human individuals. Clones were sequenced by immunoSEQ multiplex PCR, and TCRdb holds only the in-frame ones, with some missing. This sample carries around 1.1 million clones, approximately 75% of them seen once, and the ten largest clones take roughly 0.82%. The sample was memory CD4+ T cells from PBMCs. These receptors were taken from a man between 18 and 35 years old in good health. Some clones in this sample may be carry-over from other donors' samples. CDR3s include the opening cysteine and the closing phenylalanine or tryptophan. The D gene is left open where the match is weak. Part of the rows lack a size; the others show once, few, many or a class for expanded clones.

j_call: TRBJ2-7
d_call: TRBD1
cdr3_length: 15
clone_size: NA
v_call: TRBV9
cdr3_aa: CASSHEDRGNYEQYF
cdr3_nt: TGTGCCAGCAGCCATGAAGACAGGGGCAACTACGAGCAGTACTTC

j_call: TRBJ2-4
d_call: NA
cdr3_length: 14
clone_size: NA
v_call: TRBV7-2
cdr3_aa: CASRPRESKNIQYF
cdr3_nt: TGTGCCAGCAGACCACGGGAGTCCAAAAACATTCAGTACTTC

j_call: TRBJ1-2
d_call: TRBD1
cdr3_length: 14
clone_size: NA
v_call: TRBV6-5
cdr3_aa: CASSSQGQGYGYTF
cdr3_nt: TGTGCCAGCAGTTCTCAAGGACAGGGCTATGGCTACACCTTC

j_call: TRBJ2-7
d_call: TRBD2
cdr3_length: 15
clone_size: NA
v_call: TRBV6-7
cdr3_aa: CASRPHSGISYEQYF
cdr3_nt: TGTGCCAGCAGACCCCATAGCGGGATCTCCTACGAGCAGTACTTC

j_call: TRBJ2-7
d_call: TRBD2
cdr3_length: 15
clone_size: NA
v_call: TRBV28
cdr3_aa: CASSGGGAGTYEQYF
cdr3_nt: TGTGCCAGCAGCGGCGGGGGAGCAGGTACCTACGAGCAGTACTTC

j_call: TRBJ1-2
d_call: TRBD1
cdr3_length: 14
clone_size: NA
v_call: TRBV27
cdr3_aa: CASRGTGGGYGYTF
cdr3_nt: TGTGCCAGCAGGGGGACAGGGGGAGGGTATGGCTACACCTTC

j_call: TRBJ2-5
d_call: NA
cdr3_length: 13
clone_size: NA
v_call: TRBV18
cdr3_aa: CASSPEGSETQYF
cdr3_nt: TGTGCCAGCTCACCAGAGGGGTCGGAGACCCAGTACTTC

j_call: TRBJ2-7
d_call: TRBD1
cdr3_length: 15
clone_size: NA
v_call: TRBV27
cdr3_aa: CASSLLPLTGAEQYF
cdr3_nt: TGTGCCAGCAGTTTACTCCCCCTGACAGGGGCCGAGCAGTACTTC

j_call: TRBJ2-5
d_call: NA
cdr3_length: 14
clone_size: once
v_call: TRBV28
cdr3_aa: CASSLLGYQETQYF
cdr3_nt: TGTGCCAGCAGTTTATTGGGGTACCAAGAGACCCAGTACTTC

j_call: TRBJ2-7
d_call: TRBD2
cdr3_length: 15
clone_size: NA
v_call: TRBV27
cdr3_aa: CASSFGLAGSYEQYF
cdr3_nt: TGTGCCAGCAGTTTCGGACTAGCGGGGAGCTACGAGCAGTACTTC

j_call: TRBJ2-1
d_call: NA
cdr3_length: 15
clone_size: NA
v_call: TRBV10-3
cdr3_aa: CAISEPQRVRNEQFF
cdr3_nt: TGTGCCATCAGTGAGCCCCAGCGGGTGCGGAATGAGCAGTTCTTC

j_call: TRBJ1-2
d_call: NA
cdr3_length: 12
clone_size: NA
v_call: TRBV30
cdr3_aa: CAWNLGGGGYTF
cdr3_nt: TGTGCCTGGAACTTAGGGGGAGGTGGCTACACCTTC

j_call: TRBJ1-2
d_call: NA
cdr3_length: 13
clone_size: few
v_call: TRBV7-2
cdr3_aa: CASSPLDARGYTF
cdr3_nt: TGTGCCAGCAGCCCTCTAGATGCACGCGGCTACACCTTC

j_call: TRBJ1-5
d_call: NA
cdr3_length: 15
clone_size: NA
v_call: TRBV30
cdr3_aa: CAWSVRGDSNQPQHF
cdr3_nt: TGTGCCTGGAGTGTACGGGGGGATAGCAATCAGCCCCAGCATTTT

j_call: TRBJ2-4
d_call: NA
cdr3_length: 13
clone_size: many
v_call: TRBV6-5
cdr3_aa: CASSESGKNIQYF
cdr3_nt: TGTGCCAGCAGTGAGTCGGGCAAAAACATTCAGTACTTC

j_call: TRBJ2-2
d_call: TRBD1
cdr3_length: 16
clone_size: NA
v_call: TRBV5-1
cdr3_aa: CASSGAGTGNTGELFF
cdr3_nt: TGCGCCAGCAGCGGGGCCGGGACAGGGAACACCGGGGAGCTGTTTTTT

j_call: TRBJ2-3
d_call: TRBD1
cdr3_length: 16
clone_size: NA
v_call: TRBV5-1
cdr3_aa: CASSGIDRGSTDTQYF
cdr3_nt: TGCGCCAGCAGCGGAATCGACAGGGGGAGCACAGATACGCAGTATTTT

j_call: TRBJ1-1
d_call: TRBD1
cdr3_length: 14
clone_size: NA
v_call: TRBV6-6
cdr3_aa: CASSETGANTEAFF
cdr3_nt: TGTGCCAGCAGTGAGACAGGGGCTAACACTGAAGCTTTCTTT

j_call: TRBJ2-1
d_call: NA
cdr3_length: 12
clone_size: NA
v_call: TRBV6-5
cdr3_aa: CASSSTRGEQFF
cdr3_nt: TGTGCCAGCAGTTCTACTCGGGGTGAGCAGTTCTTC

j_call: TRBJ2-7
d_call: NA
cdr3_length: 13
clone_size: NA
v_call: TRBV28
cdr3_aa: CASSLGGSYEQYF
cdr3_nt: TGTGCCAGCAGTCTTGGGGGTTCCTACGAGCAGTACTTC

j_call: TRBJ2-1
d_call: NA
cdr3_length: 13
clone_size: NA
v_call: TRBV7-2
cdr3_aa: CASTRSGYNEQFF
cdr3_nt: TGTGCCAGCACCAGGAGCGGCTACAATGAGCAGTTCTTC

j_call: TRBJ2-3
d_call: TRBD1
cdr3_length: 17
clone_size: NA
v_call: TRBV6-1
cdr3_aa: CASSAGTGTLSTDTQYF
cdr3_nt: TGTGCCAGCAGTGCTGGGACAGGGACCCTTAGCACAGATACGCAGTATTTT

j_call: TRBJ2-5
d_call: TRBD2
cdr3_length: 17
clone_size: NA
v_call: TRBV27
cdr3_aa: CASSSRVAGGRRETQYF
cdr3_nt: TGTGCCAGCAGTTCTAGGGTTGCGGGAGGGCGGAGAGAGACCCAGTACTTC

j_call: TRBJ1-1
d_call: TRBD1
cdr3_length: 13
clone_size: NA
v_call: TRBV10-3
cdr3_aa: CAITRGTGIEAFF
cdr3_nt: TGTGCCATCACCCGCGGGACAGGGATTGAAGCTTTCTTT

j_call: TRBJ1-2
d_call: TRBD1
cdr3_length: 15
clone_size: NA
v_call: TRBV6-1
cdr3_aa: CASRGAGTGIYGYTF
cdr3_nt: TGTGCCAGCAGAGGAGCCGGGACAGGGATTTATGGCTACACCTTC

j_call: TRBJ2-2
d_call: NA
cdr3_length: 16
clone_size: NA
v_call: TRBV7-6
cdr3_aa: CASSLDAGTNTGELFF
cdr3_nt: TGTGCCAGCAGCTTAGATGCAGGGACAAACACCGGGGAGCTGTTTTTT

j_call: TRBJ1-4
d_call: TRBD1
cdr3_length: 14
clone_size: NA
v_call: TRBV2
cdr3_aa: CASRRQGADEKLFF
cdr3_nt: TGTGCCAGCAGGCGACAGGGGGCGGATGAAAAACTGTTTTTT

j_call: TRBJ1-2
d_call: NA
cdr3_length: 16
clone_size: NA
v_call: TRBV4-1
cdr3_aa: CASSPARPMGNYGYTF
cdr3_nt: TGCGCCAGCAGCCCCGCCCGCCCTATGGGTAACTATGGCTACACCTTC

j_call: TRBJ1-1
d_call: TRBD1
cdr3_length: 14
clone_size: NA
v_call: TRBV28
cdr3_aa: CASSLRQGYTEAFF
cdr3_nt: TGTGCCAGCAGTTTGAGACAGGGGTACACTGAAGCTTTCTTT

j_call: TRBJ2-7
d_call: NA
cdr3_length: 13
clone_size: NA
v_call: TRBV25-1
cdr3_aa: CASKAGGGREQYF
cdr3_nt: TGTGCCAGCAAGGCAGGAGGGGGGCGGGAGCAGTACTTC

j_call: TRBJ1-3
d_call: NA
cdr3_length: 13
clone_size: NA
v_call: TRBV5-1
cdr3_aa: CASSGLGGSTIYF
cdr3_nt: TGCGCCAGCAGCGGTCTGGGGGGGAGCACCATATATTTT

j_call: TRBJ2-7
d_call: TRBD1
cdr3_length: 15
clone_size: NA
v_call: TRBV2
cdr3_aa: CASRTVRDSRYEQYF
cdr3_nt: TGTGCCAGCAGAACAGTCCGGGACAGTCGGTACGAGCAGTACTTC

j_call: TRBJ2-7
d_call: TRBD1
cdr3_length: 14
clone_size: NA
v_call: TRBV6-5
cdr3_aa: CASGRTGLGYEQYF
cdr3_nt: TGTGCCAGCGGCAGGACAGGACTGGGCTACGAGCAGTACTTC

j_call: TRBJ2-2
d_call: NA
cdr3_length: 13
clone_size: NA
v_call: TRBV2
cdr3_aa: CASSSSLTGELFF
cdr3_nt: TGTGCCAGCAGTTCCTCACTCACCGGGGAGCTGTTTTTT

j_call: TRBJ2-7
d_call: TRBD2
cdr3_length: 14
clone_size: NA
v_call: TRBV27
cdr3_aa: CASSPGLAGVGWAF
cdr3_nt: TGTGCCAGCAGTCCGGGACTAGCGGGAGTGGGTTGGGCATTC